This passage covers 14 T cell receptor beta chains from one sample sequenced in a study of blood T cell repertoires in COVID-19. Data came from immunoSEQ multiplex PCR; TCRdb stores just in-frame clones and leaves some out. The table records roughly 93,000 clones, nearly 90% of them present only once. The sequenced sample consisted of peripheral blood. These receptors were obtained from a man in his fifties with acute or convalescent COVID-19.

The CDR3 DNA follows: TGTGCCAGCAGCTCGAGGGAGGCTGGTACGCAGTATTTT. It is translated as CASSSREAGTQYF. The genes are TRBV5-4 and TRBJ2-3; possible D gene TRBD2, 6 bases. This CDR3 region has 13 residues. Germline CDR1 and CDR2: SGHNT and YYREEE (reference sequence). Trimming took off 3 bases at V and 8 bases at J, with 13 bases between the two ends.

V and J are TRBV10-3 and TRBJ1-3, with 8 bases aligning to TRBD1. J was trimmed by 0 bases and V by 6 bases; bases with no gene match: 4. Germline lookup yields CDR1 ENHRY and CDR2 SYGVKD. There are 15 residues in the CDR3. The CDR3 bases are TGTGCCATCAGATTACAGGGGGACTCTGGAAACACCATATATTTT. Residues: CAIRLQGDSGNTIYF.

This clone showed up just a few times. The chain uses TRBV5-4 and TRBJ2-1, with unresolved D. CDR1 SGHNT and CDR2 YYREEE come from the germline V gene (reference sequence). V lost 1 base to trimming and J lost 7 bases, with 15 bases between them. This CDR3 is built from 15 residues. CDR3 DNA: TGTGCCAGCAGCTTGAACGCGGCAGTAAGTAATGAGCAGTTCTTC. Its protein is CASSLNAAVSNEQFF.

V and J are TRBV7-2 and TRBJ2-4, with a possible D match to TRBD1 (7 bases). Germline assignment: CDR1 SGHTA and CDR2 FQGNSA. Trimming pared 5 bases from V and 5 bases from J, leaving 13 bases between. The CDR3 length is 14 residues. The chain's CDR3 is CASSPSRGENIQYF. The CDR3 DNA reads TGTGCCAGCAGCCCTTCCAGGGGGGAAAACATTCAGTACTTC. The variable domain in full, completed from reference TRBV7-2 and TRBJ2-4, reads GAGVSQSPSNKVTEKGKDVELRCDPISGHTALYWYRQSLGQGLEFLIYFQGNSAPDKSGLPSDRFSAERTGGSVSTLTIQRTQQEDSAVYLCASSPSRGENIQYFGAGTRLSVL.

The V gene is TRBV11-3, the J gene TRBJ2-3; 7 nucleotides align to TRBD1. The CDR3 is made up of 15 amino acids. Germline CDR1 is SGHNT and CDR2 is YENEEA. J was trimmed by 0 bases and V by 2 bases; bases with no gene match: 2. The CDR3 sequence is CASSLTGASTDTQYF. In nucleotides, the CDR3 is TGTGCCAGCAGCTTAACAGGGGCGAGCACAGATACGCAGTATTTT.

J is TRBJ1-1 and V is TRBV30; D perhaps matches TRBD1 (6 bases). The CDR3 is made up of 14 amino acids. Germline CDR1 and CDR2: GTSNPN and SVGIG (reference sequence). The germline V and J ends were trimmed by 0 bases and 4 bases, with 12 bases remaining between them. Here the CDR3 DNA reads TGTGCCTGGAGTGTAGGTAGGGGGAGCACTGAAGCTTTCTTT. Translated: CAWSVGRGSTEAFF.

The V and J genes are TRBV5-6 and TRBJ1-1; no clear D gene. V was pared by 0 bases and J by 2 bases, with 5 bases between. This CDR3 spans 13 amino acids. The V gene's germline CDR1 is SGHDT and CDR2 YYEEEE. CDR3 DNA sequence: TGTGCCAGCAGCTTGGCGTATAACACTGAAGCTTTCTTT. It specifies CASSLAYNTEAFF.

The chain recombines TRBV6-6 with TRBJ2-7; 7 nucleotides line up with TRBD2. Per the germline V gene, CDR1 is MNHNY and CDR2 is SVGAGI (reference sequence). This CDR3 contains 15 residues. The V gene end was trimmed by 0 bases and the J gene end by 0 bases; junction bases not matched to a gene: 2. The chain's CDR3 is CASSYSGGGSYEQYF. The CDR3 DNA is TGTGCCAGCAGTTACTCGGGCGGGGGCTCCTACGAGCAGTACTTC.

The table lists this clone with a count of one. The J gene is TRBJ2-3, the V gene TRBV29-1; no clear D. V gave up 7 bases and J gave up 1 base, with 12 bases separating them. The CDR3 is 13 amino acids. CDR1 and CDR2 from the germline V gene are SQVTM and ANQGSEA. The CDR3 here is CSALLLGTDTQYF. Written as DNA, the CDR3 is TGCAGCGCCCTGCTACTTGGCACAGATACGCAGTATTTT.

The V call is TRBV5-4, the J call TRBJ1-4, with TRBD1 matching over 7 bases. CDR3 size: 12 residues. CDR1 is SGHNT and CDR2 is YYREEE in the germline V gene (reference sequence). The junction had 2 bases not matched to a gene; V was cut back by 4 bases and J by 8 bases. The CDR3 DNA reads as TGTGCCAGCAGCCTGGACAGGGAAAAACTGTTTTTT. It encodes CASSLDREKLFF.

The rearrangement uses TRBV10-3 and TRBJ1-2; D gene ambiguous. The CDR3 consists of 15 residues. The ends were cut back, 3 bases at V and 0 bases at J, with 11 bases in the middle. Per germline, CDR1 ENHRY and CDR2 SYGVKD. CDR3 bases: TGTGCCATCAGTGACCCGGGGATAACTAACTATGGCTACACCTTC. Translating it yields CAISDPGITNYGYTF.

This chain uses TRBV7-8 with TRBJ2-1; 11 bases are a match to TRBD2. V shed 6 bases, J shed 6 bases, and the junction held 10 bases outside the gene matches. This CDR3 has 16 residues. The germline V gene encodes CDR1 SGHVS and CDR2 FQNEAQ. CDR3 nucleotide sequence: TGTGCCAGCAGTCGAACCGGGACTAGCGGAGTCAATGAGCAGTTCTTC. Protein sequence: CASSRTGTSGVNEQFF.

The rearrangement uses TRBV19 and TRBJ1-1; D is ambiguous. There are 12 residues in the CDR3. Germline V gene lookup returns CDR1 LNHDA and CDR2 SQIVND (reference sequence). V lost 7 bases to trimming and J lost 0 bases, with 6 bases between them. The CDR3: CASIGMNTEAFF. As DNA, the CDR3 is TGTGCCAGTATCGGTATGAACACTGAAGCTTTCTTT.

The J gene is TRBJ2-5, the V gene TRBV5-1; perhaps TRBD2 as D (5 bases). The germline V and J ends were trimmed by 7 bases and 5 bases, with 12 bases remaining between them. The CDR3 is made up of 12 amino acids. Germline assignment: CDR1 SGHRS and CDR2 YFSETQ. The CDR3 protein is CASSVPGETQYF. CDR3 nucleotides: TGCGCCAGCTCAGTCCCGGGGGAGACCCAGTACTTC.